Given below is one T cell receptor (beta chain) in context. Its antigen is currently unknown. V shed 0 bases and J shed 9 bases, with 15 bases lying between them. Germline CDR1 and CDR2: LNHNV and YYDKDF (reference sequence). The CDR3 has 15 residues. The data are from a study of OX40 agonist ivuxolimab in advanced cancers. Study-wide background: The patients received ivuxolimab by intravenous route every 2 weeks at 0.01 to 10 mg/kg.

Sequencing used immunoSEQ multiplex PCR; TCRdb keeps in-frame clones, though not all of them. Here the sample spans some 80,000 clones, about 89% being singletons. Study-level findings and limits: Certain nonresponding patients likewise had low normalized T-cell clonal expansion. Relative to CD4+ cells, CD8+ T cells on average had more expanded clones. Antigen targets of the expanded peripheral T cells went undetermined.

The chain uses TRBV15 and TRBJ1-3; D may be TRBD1 (5 bases). This receptor was identified in an adult with an advanced solid tumor such as melanoma, head and neck, liver or kidney cancer. The material was CD4+ or CD8+ T cells sorted from blood, obtained in a trial of the OX40 agonist ivuxolimab. CDR3 in amino acids: CATSRDYSLGATIYF. The CDR3 DNA reads TGTGCCACCAGCAGAGATTACAGCCTAGGGGCCACCATATATTTT.